This TCR beta chain was documented in a study of OX40 agonist ivuxolimab in advanced cancers. As for the study in general: Dose-escalation patients suffered from hepatocellular carcinoma, melanoma, renal cell or head and neck cancer.

The table came from immunoSEQ multiplex PCR; TCRdb's copy has only in-frame clones and leaves some out. The sample holds fewer than 50,000 clones, roughly 90% seen once. The specimen comprised CD4+ or CD8+ T cells sorted from blood, sampled in a trial of the OX40 agonist ivuxolimab. The TCR was taken from an adult with an advanced solid tumor such as melanoma, head and neck, liver or kidney cancer.

CDR3 amino acids: CASSQGRQETQYF. In DNA, the CDR3 is TGCGCCAGCAGCCAAGGGCGACAAGAGACCCAGTACTTC. The chain joins TRBV4-1 to TRBJ2-5, with unresolved D. The germline V and J ends were trimmed by 1 base and 2 bases, with 5 bases remaining between them. The CDR3 has 13 residues. CDR1 is MGHRA and CDR2 is YSYEKL in the germline V gene.